This T cell receptor beta chain was observed in a study of CD8+CD57+ T cells in acquired aplastic anemia. This CDR3 is built from 14 residues. V lost 6 bases, J lost 1 base, and 10 bases lay in between. There are many counts of this clonotype. Using genomic DNA as the template, TCR beta VDJ and CDR3 profiling was carried out. TCRdb re-analysed the reads in MiXCR, keeping a single row per CDR3 protein. This sample has approximately 99,000 distinct CDR3 sequences; approximately 49% occur once, and the top ten carry roughly a third. The chain has TRBV12-3 or TRBV12-4 and TRBJ1-5; no definite D call. The sequence derives from a human donor in good health, serving as a control. Specimen: sorted CD4+, CD8+, or CD8+CD57+ T cells (not recorded which) from PBMCs. Written as DNA, the CDR3 is TGTGCCAGCAGCCCCGGACCGAGCAATCAGCCCCAGCATTTT. It translates to CASSPGPSNQPQHF.